This T cell receptor beta chain comes out of a study of blood T cell repertoires in COVID-19. Study context: Whether acute or convalescent, the COVID-19 samples came from the United States, Italy and Spain. T cells, B-cell-depleted T cells, or PBMCs supplied cDNA or gDNA.

The CDR3 has 15 amino acids. V gave up 5 bases and J gave up 6 bases; unmatched junction bases: 9. The germline V gene encodes CDR1 PRHDT and CDR2 FYEKMQ (reference sequence). Per the study methods: Researchers report that nucleated cell counts were estimated from reference gene primer amplification. Profiled with immunoSEQ multiplex PCR; TCRdb holds only in-frame clones, not every one. V, J and clone size reflect that table, while D and trimming were determined from the DNA. The sample has 95,000 to 150,000 clones, approximately 92% seen once. This sequence originates from an older man with active or convalescent COVID-19. V is TRBV13 and J is TRBJ2-3; the match to TRBD1 covers 9 bases. Input material: peripheral blood. The DNA of the CDR3 is TGTGCCAGCAGCACCTGGGACAGGGTCCGGGATACGCAGTATTTT. Its translation is CASSTWDRVRDTQYF.